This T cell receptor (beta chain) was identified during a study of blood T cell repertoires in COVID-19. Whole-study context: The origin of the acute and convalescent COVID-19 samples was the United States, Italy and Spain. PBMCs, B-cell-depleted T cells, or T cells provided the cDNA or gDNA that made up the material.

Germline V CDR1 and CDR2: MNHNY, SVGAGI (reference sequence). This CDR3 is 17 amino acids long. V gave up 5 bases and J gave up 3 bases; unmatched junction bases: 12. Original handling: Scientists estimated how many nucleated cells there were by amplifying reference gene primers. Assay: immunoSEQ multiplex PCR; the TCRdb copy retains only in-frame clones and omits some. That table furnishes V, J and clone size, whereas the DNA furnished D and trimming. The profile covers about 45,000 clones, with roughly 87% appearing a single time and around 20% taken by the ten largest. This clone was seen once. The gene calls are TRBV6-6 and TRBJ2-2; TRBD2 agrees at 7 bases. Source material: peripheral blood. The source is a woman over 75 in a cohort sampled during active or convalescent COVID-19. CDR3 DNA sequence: TGTGCCAGCAGTCCGGGCCCCCGGGCGGGGGACACCGGGGAGCTGTTTTTT. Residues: CASSPGPRAGDTGELFF.